A selection of T cell receptor beta chains follows, all from one sample in a study of CD8 T cells in ankylosing spondylitis. TCRdb used MiXCR to reprocess the 5' RACE reads, holding one entry per CDR3 protein. The table lists 450,000 or so distinct CDR3 sequences, about 24% of them singletons. Sequences were obtained from blood, either unsorted or a sorted T cell fraction (not recorded which). The receptors originated from a male donor with ankylosing spondylitis. Each CDR3 is given with its conserved first and last residue. The D gene is left open where the match is weak. The listing skips clone size in some rows; elsewhere it reads once, few, many or a size class.

clone_size: .
cdr3_length: 13
j_call: TRBJ2-3
d_call: .
v_call: TRBV3-1
cdr3_aa: CASSQGGRDTQYF
cdr3_nt: TGTGCCAGCAGCCAAGGCGGGCGAGATACGCAGTATTTT

clone_size: .
cdr3_length: 14
j_call: TRBJ2-4
d_call: .
v_call: TRBV6-1
cdr3_aa: CASMVRASKNIQYF
cdr3_nt: TGTGCCAGCATGGTTCGGGCTTCCAAAAACATTCAGTACTTC

clone_size: few
cdr3_length: 13
j_call: TRBJ2-2
d_call: .
v_call: TRBV7-2
cdr3_aa: CASNFQNTGELFF
cdr3_nt: TGTGCCAGCAATTTCCAGAACACCGGGGAGCTGTTTTTT

clone_size: .
cdr3_length: 14
j_call: TRBJ2-7
d_call: .
v_call: TRBV5-1
cdr3_aa: CASSSTGNNYEQYF
cdr3_nt: TGCGCCAGCAGCTCTACAGGTAACAATTACGAGCAGTACTTC

clone_size: .
cdr3_length: 14
j_call: TRBJ2-3
d_call: TRBD2
v_call: TRBV7-2
cdr3_aa: CASSLTSGRDTQYF
cdr3_nt: TGTGCCAGCAGCTTGACTAGCGGGAGAGACACGCAGTATTTT

clone_size: .
cdr3_length: 14
j_call: TRBJ2-3
d_call: .
v_call: TRBV7-9
cdr3_aa: CASSDLAGTDTQYF
cdr3_nt: TGTGCCAGCAGCGACCTGGCGGGCACAGATACGCAGTATTTT

clone_size: .
cdr3_length: 17
j_call: TRBJ2-3
d_call: .
v_call: TRBV9
cdr3_aa: CASSQRRGIPSTDTQYF
cdr3_nt: TGTGCCAGCAGCCAGCGAAGGGGTATACCGAGCACAGATACGCAGTATTTT

clone_size: .
cdr3_length: 15
j_call: TRBJ1-5
d_call: .
v_call: TRBV12-3/TRBV12-4
cdr3_aa: CASSRGRFSNQPQHF
cdr3_nt: TGTGCCAGCAGCCGGGGACGGTTTAGCAATCAGCCCCAGCATTTT

clone_size: .
cdr3_length: 13
j_call: TRBJ2-1
d_call: TRBD2
v_call: TRBV10-2
cdr3_aa: CATMGLAINEQFF
cdr3_nt: TGCGCCACCATGGGACTAGCTATCAATGAGCAGTTCTTC

clone_size: .
cdr3_length: 14
j_call: TRBJ2-1
d_call: .
v_call: TRBV29-1
cdr3_aa: CSVPGTSPYNEQFF
cdr3_nt: TGCAGCGTTCCCGGGACTTCCCCCTACAATGAGCAGTTCTTC

clone_size: .
cdr3_length: 15
j_call: TRBJ1-4
d_call: TRBD1
v_call: TRBV15
cdr3_aa: CATSRARPQGEKLFF
cdr3_nt: TGTGCCACCAGCAGAGCCCGCCCACAGGGGGAAAAACTGTTTTTT

clone_size: few
cdr3_length: 15
j_call: TRBJ2-1
d_call: .
v_call: TRBV24-1
cdr3_aa: CATSEPGTRNNEQFF
cdr3_nt: TGTGCCACCAGTGAACCTGGGACGAGAAACAATGAGCAGTTCTTC

clone_size: .
cdr3_length: 14
j_call: TRBJ2-7
d_call: TRBD1
v_call: TRBV19
cdr3_aa: CASRTTGGLNEQYF
cdr3_nt: TGTGCCAGTAGAACGACAGGGGGCCTCAACGAGCAGTACTTC

clone_size: few
cdr3_length: 13
j_call: TRBJ1-5
d_call: .
v_call: TRBV10-3
cdr3_aa: CAAARDSNQPQHF
cdr3_nt: TGTGCCGCAGCCCGGGATAGCAATCAGCCCCAGCATTTT

clone_size: .
cdr3_length: 13
j_call: TRBJ1-1
d_call: TRBD1
v_call: TRBV4-1
cdr3_aa: CASSPRGGPEAFF
cdr3_nt: TGCGCCAGCAGCCCCAGAGGGGGCCCCGAAGCTTTCTTT

clone_size: few
cdr3_length: 15
j_call: TRBJ2-5
d_call: .
v_call: TRBV5-1
cdr3_aa: CASSLGQANQETQYF
cdr3_nt: TGCGCCAGCAGCCTGGGGCAGGCGAATCAAGAGACCCAGTACTTC

clone_size: .
cdr3_length: 14
j_call: TRBJ1-3
d_call: .
v_call: TRBV3-1
cdr3_aa: CASSQFGGGNTIYF
cdr3_nt: TGTGCCAGCAGCCAATTCGGGGGTGGAAACACCATATATTTT

clone_size: .
cdr3_length: 15
j_call: TRBJ1-2
d_call: TRBD1
v_call: TRBV5-6
cdr3_aa: CASSLPGQGAEGYTF
cdr3_nt: TGTGCCAGCAGCTTGCCGGGACAGGGGGCGGAAGGCTACACCTTC

clone_size: few
cdr3_length: 17
j_call: TRBJ1-4
d_call: .
v_call: TRBV20-1
cdr3_aa: CSARAPQGLATNEKLFF
cdr3_nt: TGCAGTGCTAGGGCGCCTCAAGGCCTTGCAACTAATGAAAAACTGTTTTTT

clone_size: .
cdr3_length: 16
j_call: TRBJ2-1
d_call: TRBD2
v_call: TRBV27
cdr3_aa: CASRFDSAGGYNEQFF
cdr3_nt: TGTGCCAGCAGATTCGACTCAGCGGGAGGCTACAATGAGCAGTTCTTC

clone_size: .
cdr3_length: 16
j_call: TRBJ2-1
d_call: TRBD2
v_call: TRBV24-1
cdr3_aa: CATSDLEAGGYNEQFF
cdr3_nt: TGTGCCACCAGTGATCTGGAAGCGGGAGGGTACAATGAGCAGTTCTTC

clone_size: .
cdr3_length: 12
j_call: TRBJ1-1
d_call: .
v_call: TRBV28
cdr3_aa: CASITGNTEAFF
cdr3_nt: TGTGCCAGCATTACAGGGAACACTGAAGCTTTCTTT

clone_size: .
cdr3_length: 14
j_call: TRBJ2-5
d_call: .
v_call: TRBV18
cdr3_aa: CASSPPNRQETQYF
cdr3_nt: TGTGCCAGCTCACCACCGAACAGGCAAGAGACCCAGTACTTC

clone_size: .
cdr3_length: 16
j_call: TRBJ2-3
d_call: TRBD2
v_call: TRBV20-1
cdr3_aa: CSARDPGGSATDTQYF
cdr3_nt: TGCAGTGCTAGGGACCCGGGCGGGAGCGCCACAGATACGCAGTATTTT

clone_size: .
cdr3_length: 16
j_call: TRBJ1-2
d_call: .
v_call: TRBV6-2/TRBV6-3
cdr3_aa: CASSYPGTATNYGYTF
cdr3_nt: TGTGCCAGCAGTTACCCGGGGACGGCAACTAACTATGGCTACACCTTC

clone_size: few
cdr3_length: 14
j_call: TRBJ2-5
d_call: TRBD1
v_call: TRBV7-9
cdr3_aa: CASTHRDRGLIQYF
cdr3_nt: TGTGCCAGCACGCACCGGGACAGGGGGCTAATCCAGTACTTC

clone_size: .
cdr3_length: 14
j_call: TRBJ1-1
d_call: .
v_call: TRBV3-1
cdr3_aa: CASSQRLGDTEAFF
cdr3_nt: TGTGCCAGCAGCCAACGTTTAGGGGACACTGAAGCTTTCTTT

clone_size: many
cdr3_length: 17
j_call: TRBJ2-6
d_call: .
v_call: TRBV10-3
cdr3_aa: CAINQGAGSSGANVLTF
cdr3_nt: TGTGCCATCAATCAAGGGGCAGGATCCTCTGGGGCCAACGTCCTGACTTTC

clone_size: .
cdr3_length: 14
j_call: TRBJ2-1
d_call: .
v_call: TRBV24-1
cdr3_aa: CATSDPRAYNEQFF
cdr3_nt: TGTGCCACCAGTGATCCCCGGGCCTACAATGAGCAGTTCTTC

clone_size: once
cdr3_length: 16
j_call: TRBJ1-2
d_call: TRBD1
v_call: TRBV27
cdr3_aa: CASSLHHRGRDYGYTF
cdr3_nt: TGTGCCAGCAGTCTACACCACAGGGGGCGCGACTATGGCTACACCTTC

clone_size: .
cdr3_length: 15
j_call: TRBJ1-5
d_call: .
v_call: TRBV15
cdr3_aa: CATSRSGQSNQPQHF
cdr3_nt: TGTGCCACCAGCAGATCAGGACAGAGCAATCAGCCCCAGCATTTT

clone_size: few
cdr3_length: 14
j_call: TRBJ1-4
d_call: TRBD1
v_call: TRBV3-1
cdr3_aa: CASSLKGTDEKLFF
cdr3_nt: TGTGCCAGCAGCCTCAAAGGGACAGATGAAAAACTGTTTTTT

clone_size: .
cdr3_length: 12
j_call: TRBJ2-7
d_call: .
v_call: TRBV20-1
cdr3_aa: CSAKSSSYEQYF
cdr3_nt: TGCAGTGCTAAGTCAAGCTCCTACGAGCAGTACTTC

clone_size: many
cdr3_length: 14
j_call: TRBJ2-3
d_call: .
v_call: TRBV20-1
cdr3_aa: CSVEVTKDPDTQYF
cdr3_nt: TGCAGTGTCGAGGTCACGAAGGATCCAGATACGCAGTATTTT

clone_size: .
cdr3_length: 14
j_call: TRBJ1-2
d_call: .
v_call: TRBV27
cdr3_aa: CASTFANRPHGYTF
cdr3_nt: TGTGCCAGCACCTTCGCGAACCGCCCCCATGGCTACACCTTC

clone_size: .
cdr3_length: 11
j_call: TRBJ2-3
d_call: .
v_call: TRBV7-9
cdr3_aa: CASRYGDTQYF
cdr3_nt: TGTGCCAGCAGATATGGAGATACGCAGTATTTT

clone_size: .
cdr3_length: 14
j_call: TRBJ2-7
d_call: TRBD2
v_call: TRBV6-1
cdr3_aa: CASTRLAGDNEQYF
cdr3_nt: TGTGCCAGCACCAGACTAGCGGGAGATAACGAGCAGTACTTC

clone_size: few
cdr3_length: 13
j_call: TRBJ2-7
d_call: .
v_call: TRBV7-2
cdr3_aa: CASSYGPNYEQYF
cdr3_nt: TGTGCCAGCAGCTACGGGCCTAACTACGAGCAGTACTTC

clone_size: .
cdr3_length: 17
j_call: TRBJ2-7
d_call: TRBD1
v_call: TRBV12-3/TRBV12-4
cdr3_aa: CASSLGGQGISTYEQDF
cdr3_nt: TGTGCCAGCAGTTTAGGGGGACAGGGGATCTCGACCTACGAGCAGGACTTC

clone_size: few
cdr3_length: 16
j_call: TRBJ2-3
d_call: TRBD1
v_call: TRBV12-3/TRBV12-4
cdr3_aa: CASSPPDRAGTDTQYF
cdr3_nt: TGTGCCAGCAGTCCCCCCGACAGGGCGGGCACAGATACGCAGTATTTT

clone_size: .
cdr3_length: 17
j_call: TRBJ2-5
d_call: .
v_call: TRBV3-1
cdr3_aa: CASNTAGSRDVQETQYF
cdr3_nt: TGTGCCAGCAATACCGCCGGAAGCCGGGACGTCCAAGAGACCCAGTACTTC

clone_size: .
cdr3_length: 13
j_call: TRBJ2-3
d_call: TRBD2
v_call: TRBV12-5
cdr3_aa: CASLAGGTDTQYF
cdr3_nt: TGTGCTAGCCTAGCGGGAGGCACAGATACGCAGTATTTT

clone_size: .
cdr3_length: 15
j_call: TRBJ2-1
d_call: TRBD2
v_call: TRBV20-1
cdr3_aa: CSASRLAGDYNEQFF
cdr3_nt: TGCAGTGCTTCTAGACTAGCGGGAGACTACAATGAGCAGTTCTTC

clone_size: .
cdr3_length: 17
j_call: TRBJ2-6
d_call: .
v_call: TRBV7-9
cdr3_aa: CASSLAVEGGGANVLTF
cdr3_nt: TGTGCCAGCAGCTTAGCTGTTGAGGGCGGTGGGGCCAACGTCCTGACTTTC

clone_size: .
cdr3_length: 12
j_call: TRBJ1-5
d_call: .
v_call: TRBV2
cdr3_aa: CASNGRNQPQHF
cdr3_nt: TGTGCCAGCAATGGAAGGAATCAGCCCCAGCATTTT

clone_size: .
cdr3_length: 13
j_call: TRBJ2-5
d_call: .
v_call: TRBV11-3
cdr3_aa: CASSLSVQETQYF
cdr3_nt: TGTGCCAGCAGCTTATCCGTCCAAGAGACCCAGTACTTC

clone_size: .
cdr3_length: 12
j_call: TRBJ1-1
d_call: .
v_call: TRBV29-1
cdr3_aa: CSVVGGNTEAFF
cdr3_nt: TGCAGCGTCGTCGGCGGGAACACTGAAGCTTTCTTT

clone_size: .
cdr3_length: 17
j_call: TRBJ2-3
d_call: TRBD2
v_call: TRBV6-1
cdr3_aa: CASSEYSSGRGIDTQYF
cdr3_nt: TGTGCCAGCAGTGAATATTCTAGCGGGAGGGGAATTGATACGCAGTATTTT

clone_size: once
cdr3_length: 16
j_call: TRBJ1-5
d_call: TRBD1
v_call: TRBV20-1
cdr3_aa: CSASEPGQSFNQPQHF
cdr3_nt: TGCAGTGCTTCCGAACCGGGACAGTCCTTTAATCAGCCCCAGCATTTT

clone_size: few
cdr3_length: 13
j_call: TRBJ2-5
d_call: .
v_call: TRBV5-6
cdr3_aa: CASSLFGEETQYF
cdr3_nt: TGTGCCAGCAGCTTGTTCGGGGAAGAGACCCAGTACTTC

clone_size: few
cdr3_length: 13
j_call: TRBJ1-2
d_call: .
v_call: TRBV3-1
cdr3_aa: CASNQGSNYGYTF
cdr3_nt: TGTGCCAGCAACCAAGGCTCGAACTATGGCTACACCTTC

clone_size: once
cdr3_length: 17
j_call: TRBJ1-1
d_call: .
v_call: TRBV12-3/TRBV12-4
cdr3_aa: CASREAAGLRMNTEAFF
cdr3_nt: TGTGCCAGCAGAGAAGCAGCGGGCCTTAGAATGAACACTGAAGCTTTCTTT

clone_size: few
cdr3_length: 16
j_call: TRBJ2-2
d_call: TRBD2
v_call: TRBV10-1
cdr3_aa: CASTSTSGRSTGELFF
cdr3_nt: TGCGCCAGCACATCGACTAGCGGGAGAAGCACCGGGGAGCTGTTTTTT

clone_size: few
cdr3_length: 13
j_call: TRBJ2-7
d_call: .
v_call: TRBV2
cdr3_aa: CASRVTVSYEQYF
cdr3_nt: TGTGCCAGCAGAGTTACAGTCTCCTACGAGCAGTACTTC

clone_size: few
cdr3_length: 15
j_call: TRBJ2-1
d_call: TRBD1
v_call: TRBV11-3
cdr3_aa: CASSLEQGKGYEQFF
cdr3_nt: TGTGCCAGCAGCTTAGAACAGGGGAAGGGCTATGAGCAGTTCTTC